Listed below are T cell receptor beta chains from one sample, sequenced in a study of blood T cell repertoires in COVID-19. Sequencing was performed with immunoSEQ multiplex PCR; in TCRdb, only in-frame clones are kept and a portion is missing. The sample lists about 76,000 clones; around 83% were seen once. The specimen sequenced was peripheral blood. The receptors originated from a man aged 55 to 70 with COVID-19, enrolled during active disease. The CDR3 runs from the conserved cysteine through the conserved F or W. Each record gives: clone size, D gene, CDR3 length, J gene, V gene, CDR3 protein, CDR3 DNA. The D gene is left open where the match is weak. The size entry is marked missing in some rows and otherwise reads once, few, many or a size class.

size: -; D: -; length: 14; J: TRBJ2-5; V: TRBV11-2; CDR3: CASSLDGSVETQYF; DNA: TGTGCCAGCAGCTTAGACGGGTCCGTTGAGACCCAGTACTTC
size: few; D: -; length: 16; J: TRBJ1-2; V: TRBV19; CDR3: CASSMPQSGKGYGYTF; DNA: TGTGCCAGTAGTATGCCCCAGTCAGGGAAGGGCTATGGCTACACCTTC
size: -; D: -; length: 14; J: TRBJ1-5; V: TRBV6-5; CDR3: CASSLGQSNQPQHF; DNA: TGTGCCAGCAGCCTAGGACAGAGCAATCAGCCCCAGCATTTT
size: -; D: TRBD2; length: 20; J: TRBJ2-1; V: TRBV5-1; CDR3: CASSAITGRGGGRAGNEQFF; DNA: TGCGCCAGCAGCGCGATAACTGGGAGGGGCGGCGGGAGGGCCGGGAATGAGCAGTTCTTC
size: -; D: -; length: 15; J: TRBJ1-5; V: TRBV11-2; CDR3: CASSLDGGGLQPQHF; DNA: TGTGCCAGCAGCTTAGATGGCGGGGGGCTCCAGCCCCAGCATTTT
size: -; D: -; length: 15; J: TRBJ1-4; V: TRBV30; CDR3: CAWSVLRVESEKLFF; DNA: TGTGCCTGGAGTGTACTGAGGGTAGAATCGGAAAAACTGTTTTTT
size: -; D: -; length: 13; J: TRBJ1-5; V: TRBV28; CDR3: CASSGTSHQPQHF; DNA: TGTGCCAGCAGCGGGACATCCCATCAGCCCCAGCATTTT
size: -; D: -; length: 10; J: TRBJ1-3; V: TRBV9; CDR3: CASSVRDIYF; DNA: TGTGCCAGCAGCGTCCGGGACATATATTTT
size: -; D: -; length: 14; J: TRBJ2-2; V: TRBV19; CDR3: CASKIGLYTGELFF; DNA: TGTGCCAGCAAGATAGGACTTTACACCGGGGAGCTGTTTTTT
size: -; D: TRBD2; length: 14; J: TRBJ2-5; V: TRBV6-2/TRBV6-3; CDR3: CASSYSNSGGLHDF; DNA: TGTGCCAGCAGTTACTCCAACAGCGGGGGCCTTCATGACTTC
size: -; D: -; length: 14; J: TRBJ1-1; V: TRBV30; CDR3: CAWSVWGANTEAFF; DNA: TGTGCCTGGAGTGTATGGGGCGCGAACACTGAAGCTTTCTTT
size: -; D: TRBD2; length: 16; J: TRBJ2-1; V: TRBV5-1; CDR3: CASSLGLADPRNEQFF; DNA: TGCGCCAGCAGCTTGGGTCTAGCGGACCCTAGGAATGAGCAGTTCTTC
size: -; D: TRBD2; length: 16; J: TRBJ2-1; V: TRBV19; CDR3: CASSMLLAGALNEQFF; DNA: TGTGCCAGTAGTATGTTACTAGCGGGAGCGTTAAATGAGCAGTTCTTC
size: -; D: -; length: 10; J: TRBJ1-2; V: TRBV7-9; CDR3: CASSKEALSF; DNA: TGTGCCAGCAGCAAGGAGGCCTTGTCCTTC
size: -; D: TRBD1; length: 15; J: TRBJ1-4; V: TRBV2; CDR3: CASTETGLANEKLFF; DNA: TGTGCCAGCACCGAGACAGGGTTGGCTAATGAAAAACTGTTTTTT
size: -; D: TRBD2; length: 14; J: TRBJ2-7; V: TRBV10-1; CDR3: CASSALTSGYEQYF; DNA: TGCGCCAGCAGTGCCTTGACTAGCGGCTACGAGCAGTACTTC
size: -; D: TRBD2; length: 17; J: TRBJ2-1; V: TRBV10-1; CDR3: CASSESRISGGAGEQFF; DNA: TGCGCCAGCAGTGAGTCACGTATTAGCGGGGGGGCAGGTGAGCAGTTCTTC
size: -; D: -; length: 12; J: TRBJ1-5; V: TRBV6-2/TRBV6-3; CDR3: CASSYLSQPQHF; DNA: TGTGCCAGCAGTTACCTCAGTCAGCCCCAGCATTTT
size: -; D: -; length: 15; J: TRBJ2-4; V: TRBV3-1/TRBV3-2; CDR3: CASSQQGLAKNIQYF; DNA: TGTGCCAGCAGCCAGCAGGGACTAGCCAAAAACATTCAGTACTTC
size: -; D: TRBD1; length: 12; J: TRBJ1-2; V: TRBV7-6; CDR3: CASSRDRSGYTF; DNA: TGTGCCAGCAGCCGGGACAGATCTGGCTACACCTTC
size: -; D: -; length: 15; J: TRBJ1-3; V: TRBV7-9; CDR3: CASSRERDSAGTIYF; DNA: TGTGCCAGCAGCCGTGAGCGAGACTCGGCGGGGACCATATATTTT
size: -; D: TRBD1; length: 15; J: TRBJ2-3; V: TRBV5-4; CDR3: CASSKQGNSADTQYF; DNA: TGTGCCAGCAGCAAACAGGGGAACAGCGCAGATACGCAGTATTTT
size: -; D: TRBD1; length: 14; J: TRBJ1-2; V: TRBV19; CDR3: CASTPGQGDYGYTF; DNA: TGTGCCAGTACACCGGGACAGGGAGACTATGGCTACACCTTC
size: -; D: TRBD1; length: 15; J: TRBJ1-3; V: TRBV7-9; CDR3: CASSKQGASGNTIYF; DNA: TGTGCCAGCAGCAAACAGGGGGCCTCTGGAAACACCATATATTTT
size: -; D: TRBD2; length: 13; J: TRBJ2-3; V: TRBV12-3/TRBV12-4; CDR3: CASRGAGVDTQYF; DNA: TGTGCCAGCAGGGGAGCGGGGGTGGATACGCAGTATTTT
size: -; D: TRBD1; length: 14; J: TRBJ2-1; V: TRBV2; CDR3: CASSRDRGSHEQFF; DNA: TGTGCCAGCAGCCGGGACAGGGGAAGCCATGAGCAGTTCTTC
size: few; D: -; length: 12; J: TRBJ2-2; V: TRBV4-1; CDR3: CASSISAGELFF; DNA: TGCGCCAGCAGCATATCGGCCGGGGAGCTGTTTTTT
size: -; D: TRBD1; length: 14; J: TRBJ1-2; V: TRBV19; CDR3: CASNNYRGRDGYTF; DNA: TGTGCCAGTAACAACTACAGGGGTCGAGATGGCTACACCTTC